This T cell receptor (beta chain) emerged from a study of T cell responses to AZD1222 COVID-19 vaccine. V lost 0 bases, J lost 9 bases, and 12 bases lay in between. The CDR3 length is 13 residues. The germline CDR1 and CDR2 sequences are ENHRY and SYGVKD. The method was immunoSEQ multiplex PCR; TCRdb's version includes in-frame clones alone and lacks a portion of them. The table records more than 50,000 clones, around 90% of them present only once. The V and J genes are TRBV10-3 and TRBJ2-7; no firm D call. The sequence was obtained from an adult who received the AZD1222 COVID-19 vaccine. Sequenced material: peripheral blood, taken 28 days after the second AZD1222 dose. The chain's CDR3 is CAISESEITAQYF. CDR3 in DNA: TGTGCCATCAGTGAGTCGGAGATTACCGCGCAGTACTTC.